Listed below are T cell receptor beta chains from one sample, sequenced in a study of cytomegalovirus exposure and HLA in healthy donors. Sequenced by immunoSEQ multiplex PCR; TCRdb stores in-frame clones only, minus some. The sample yields fewer than 150,000 clones, approximately 83% seen once. Sequencing used PBMCs. The receptors originated from a middle-aged man in good health and CMV-seropositive. CDR3s leave out the opening cysteine and the closing phenylalanine or tryptophan.

j_call: TRBJ2-3; v_call: TRBV9; cdr3_aa: ASSPVGGDTQY
j_call: TRBJ2-7; v_call: TRBV11-2; cdr3_aa: ASRLAGNPYEQY
j_call: TRBJ1-2; v_call: TRBV11-2; cdr3_aa: ASTPRTGLPGYT
j_call: TRBJ1-1; v_call: TRBV7-6; cdr3_aa: ASSLGDRVVGHEAF
j_call: TRBJ1-2; v_call: TRBV6-5; cdr3_aa: ASSLTGNGYT
j_call: TRBJ1-5; v_call: TRBV7-9; cdr3_aa: ASSLATGEQPQH
j_call: TRBJ1-4; v_call: TRBV2; cdr3_aa: ASTETGGLF
j_call: NA; v_call: TRBV30; cdr3_aa: AWSVRGGAYNYEQY
j_call: TRBJ2-6; v_call: TRBV30; cdr3_aa: AWSVKQGRGSGANVLT
j_call: TRBJ2-3; v_call: TRBV5-5; cdr3_aa: ASSPPTGVTDTQY
j_call: TRBJ1-3; v_call: TRBV30; cdr3_aa: AWSPGIINTIY
j_call: NA; v_call: TRBV19; cdr3_aa: ASSRQGYEQY
j_call: TRBJ2-6; v_call: TRBV7-3; cdr3_aa: ASSKTGGEAGANVLT
j_call: TRBJ2-7; v_call: TRBV5-1; cdr3_aa: ASSLDSDRRSYEQY
j_call: TRBJ1-2; v_call: TRBV9; cdr3_aa: ASSVAQAYGYT
j_call: TRBJ2-3; v_call: TRBV6-1; cdr3_aa: ASSKVYTTSTDTQY
j_call: TRBJ1-2; v_call: TRBV4-2; cdr3_aa: ASSYGDRGNYGYT
j_call: TRBJ1-6; v_call: TRBV4-3; cdr3_aa: ASSQAFGGSNSPLH
j_call: TRBJ2-5; v_call: TRBV7-6; cdr3_aa: ASSLAFSGEGETQY
j_call: TRBJ1-2; v_call: TRBV7-2; cdr3_aa: ASSLLGGQNYGYT
j_call: TRBJ2-2; v_call: TRBV7-9; cdr3_aa: ASSYTGDTGELF
j_call: TRBJ1-1; v_call: TRBV6-6; cdr3_aa: ATSPGMKNTEAF
j_call: TRBJ1-3; v_call: TRBV27; cdr3_aa: ASSPTGTGLMNTIY
j_call: TRBJ2-1; v_call: TRBV19; cdr3_aa: ASSPSSYNEQF
j_call: TRBJ1-3; v_call: TRBV4-1; cdr3_aa: ASSHPIRGSGNTIY
j_call: TRBJ2-4; v_call: TRBV20-1; cdr3_aa: SAPTGNIQY
j_call: TRBJ2-7; v_call: TRBV4-3; cdr3_aa: ASSQVGQGSYEQY
j_call: TRBJ2-3; v_call: TRBV5-1; cdr3_aa: ASSLGLAGAPSTDTQY
j_call: TRBJ1-1; v_call: TRBV6-6; cdr3_aa: ASYHMNTEAF
j_call: TRBJ2-1; v_call: TRBV19; cdr3_aa: ASRLAAYNEQF
j_call: TRBJ2-7; v_call: TRBV15; cdr3_aa: ATSGSGTGGDEQY
j_call: TRBJ2-7; v_call: TRBV4-3; cdr3_aa: ASSQGSTGYSYEQY
j_call: TRBJ1-5; v_call: TRBV19; cdr3_aa: ASNHRGRGNQPQH
j_call: TRBJ2-3; v_call: TRBV19; cdr3_aa: ASRRTSGSDTQY
j_call: TRBJ1-2; v_call: TRBV28; cdr3_aa: ASRLLAYGYT
j_call: TRBJ1-2; v_call: TRBV7-9; cdr3_aa: ASSATGFGYT
j_call: TRBJ2-7; v_call: TRBV27; cdr3_aa: ASSLGSGTISYEQY
j_call: TRBJ2-1; v_call: TRBV5-8; cdr3_aa: ASSLHVISGRTNEQF
j_call: TRBJ1-1; v_call: TRBV6-1; cdr3_aa: ASRPLASGTEAF
j_call: TRBJ1-1; v_call: TRBV4-1; cdr3_aa: ASSHHEAQRGEAF
j_call: TRBJ2-1; v_call: TRBV7-5; cdr3_aa: ARSPSKQSSSYNEQF
j_call: TRBJ2-1; v_call: TRBV9; cdr3_aa: ASSEDRAYNEQF
j_call: TRBJ2-1; v_call: TRBV4-1; cdr3_aa: ASSPRSVTLGSYNEQF
j_call: TRBJ1-4; v_call: TRBV13; cdr3_aa: ASRGQGYEKLF
j_call: TRBJ2-3; v_call: TRBV7-6; cdr3_aa: ASSLNSGGPGDTQY
j_call: TRBJ2-7; v_call: TRBV4-1; cdr3_aa: ASSLSPGLYEQY
j_call: TRBJ2-7; v_call: TRBV30; cdr3_aa: AWSTSYEQY
j_call: TRBJ2-1; v_call: TRBV7-8; cdr3_aa: ASSLGFGGWTPGEQF
j_call: TRBJ2-7; v_call: TRBV6-5; cdr3_aa: ASSYPFLDYEQY
j_call: TRBJ2-3; v_call: TRBV25-1; cdr3_aa: ASSTLLGQKSTDTQY
j_call: TRBJ1-2; v_call: TRBV5-1; cdr3_aa: ASSLAGDGYT